This T cell receptor (beta chain) was profiled in a study of vaccination effects on CD4 cells after COVID-19. Here immunoSEQ multiplex PCR was the method, and the copy in TCRdb shows in-frame clones only, minus some. In the table there are about 48,000 clones, about 76% of which are singletons. This clone has only a few counts. Its antigen is not identified. Study outcomes and limitations: Late in the post-vaccination period, infection-induced and vaccine-induced clones underwent marked clonal contraction.

Antigen-specific CD4+ T cells were first expanded with viral peptide pools by the ViraFEST assay and only then sequenced. Having been cultured for 10 days, the cells underwent CD4+ T cell isolation. Two doses of BNT162b2 or mRNA-1273 vaccine were administered to participants. Nucleocapsid antibodies stayed negative before and after vaccination, showing no earlier SARS-CoV-2 infection. Approximately 2 million PBMC per well received 7.5 to 10 IU/ml IL-2 and 9 to 10 ug/ml peptides in culture. A half-medium replacement with IL-2 medium was carried out on days 3 and 7. CDR1 and CDR2 from the germline V gene are SEHNR and FQNEAQ (reference sequence). The CDR3 runs to 15 residues. V gave up 4 bases and J gave up 5 bases, with 17 bases separating them.

The material was CD4+ T cells from PBMCs cultured with HCoV-OC43 spike peptides, obtained after COVID-19 vaccination. Stated subset: HCoV-OC43 spike overlapping peptide pool stimulation. This chain connects TRBV7-9 to TRBJ1-2; no firm D call. This sequence originates from a human donor who received a COVID-19 vaccine. The CDR3 loop is CASSSGSIRAYGYTF. The CDR3, as DNA: TGTGCCAGCAGCTCTGGGAGTATCCGGGCTTATGGCTACACCTTC.